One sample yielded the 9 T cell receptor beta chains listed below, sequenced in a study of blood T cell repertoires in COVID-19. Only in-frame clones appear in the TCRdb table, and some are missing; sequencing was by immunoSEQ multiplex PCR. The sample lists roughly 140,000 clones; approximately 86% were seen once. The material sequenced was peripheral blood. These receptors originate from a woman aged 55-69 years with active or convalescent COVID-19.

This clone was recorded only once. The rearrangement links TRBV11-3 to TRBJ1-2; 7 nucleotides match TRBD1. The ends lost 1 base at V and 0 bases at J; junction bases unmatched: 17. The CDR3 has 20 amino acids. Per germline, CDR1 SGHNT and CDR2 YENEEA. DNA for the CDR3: TGTGCCAGCAGCTTAGGACGTAATATAAACAGGGGACGAACTAACTATGGCTACACCTTC. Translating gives CASSLGRNINRGRTNYGYTF.

In DNA form, the CDR3 reads TGTGCCAGCAGCCCCCGGGGCACTGAAGCTTTCTTT. Its protein is CASSPRGTEAFF. The genes are TRBV11-2 and TRBJ1-1; D gene ambiguous. Germline V lookup: CDR1 SGHAT, CDR2 FQNNGV. The CDR3 is 12 amino acids. V lost 5 bases, J lost 4 bases, and 8 bases lay in between. Drawing the rest from reference TRBV11-2 and TRBJ1-1, the complete variable domain is EAGVAQSPRYKIIEKRQSVAFWCNPISGHATLYWYQQILGQGPKLLIQFQNNGVVDDSQLPKDRFSAERLKGVDSTLKIQPAKLEDSAVYLCASSPRGTEAFFGQGTRLTVV.

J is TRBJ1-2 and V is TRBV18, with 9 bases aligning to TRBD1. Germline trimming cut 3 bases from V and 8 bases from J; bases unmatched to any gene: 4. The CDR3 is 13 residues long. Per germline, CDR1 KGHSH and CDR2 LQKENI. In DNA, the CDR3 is TGTGCCAGCTCACCCGGACAGGGGAAAGGCTACACCTTC. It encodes CASSPGQGKGYTF.

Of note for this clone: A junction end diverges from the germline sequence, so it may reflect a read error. CDR3 loop: CASSLLVDRSGGLGLSF. As DNA, the CDR3 is TGTGCCAGCAGCTTATTAGTCGACAGGAGTGGGGGATTAGGTTTAAGCTTC. The chain carries TRBV7-8 and TRBJ2-7; weak D call: TRBD1 (6 bases). This CDR3 region has 17 residues. Germline loops: CDR1 SGHVS, CDR2 FQNEAQ.

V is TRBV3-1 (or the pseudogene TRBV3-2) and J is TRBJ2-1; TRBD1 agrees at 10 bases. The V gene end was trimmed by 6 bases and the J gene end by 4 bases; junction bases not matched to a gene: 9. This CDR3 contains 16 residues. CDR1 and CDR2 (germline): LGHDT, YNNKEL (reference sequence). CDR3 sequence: CASSRTDRGNYNEQFF. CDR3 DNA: TGTGCCAGCAGTCGAACGGACAGGGGGAATTACAATGAGCAGTTCTTC.

The CDR3 sequence is CASSPTGQETQYF. The CDR3 DNA reads as TGTGCCAGCAGTCCGACAGGTCAAGAGACCCAGTACTTC. This chain uses TRBV6-4 with TRBJ2-5, with TRBD1 as a possible D gene (6 bases). The CDR3 spans 13 residues. Deletions cut 5 bases from V and 2 bases from J, with 9 bases between. CDR1 and CDR2 (germline): MRHNA, SNTAGT.

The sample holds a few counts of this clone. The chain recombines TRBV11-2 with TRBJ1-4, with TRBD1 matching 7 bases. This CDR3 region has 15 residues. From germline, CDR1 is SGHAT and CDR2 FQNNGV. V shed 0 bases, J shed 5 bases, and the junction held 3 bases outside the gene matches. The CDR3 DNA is TGTGCCAGCAGCTTAGAGGCAGGGGGGAATGAAAAACTGTTTTTT. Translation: CASSLEAGGNEKLFF.

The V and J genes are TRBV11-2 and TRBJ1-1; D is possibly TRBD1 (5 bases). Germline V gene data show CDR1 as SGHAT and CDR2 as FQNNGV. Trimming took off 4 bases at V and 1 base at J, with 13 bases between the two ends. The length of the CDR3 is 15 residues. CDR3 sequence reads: CASSSYKGKNTEAFF. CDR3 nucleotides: TGTGCCAGCAGCTCATACAAGGGGAAGAACACTGAAGCTTTCTTT.

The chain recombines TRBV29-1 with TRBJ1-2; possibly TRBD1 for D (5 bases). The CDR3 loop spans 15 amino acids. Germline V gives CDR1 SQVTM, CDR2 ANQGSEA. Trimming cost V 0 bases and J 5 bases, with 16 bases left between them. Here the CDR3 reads CSVEEPRDSTYGYTF. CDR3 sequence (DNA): TGCAGCGTTGAAGAGCCTCGAGACAGCACATATGGCTACACCTTC.